Reported below is one TCR beta chain. Its antigen is unidentified. Specified time point: peripheral blood 6 weeks after treatment start. The study collected 1 to 8 samples per patient, pretreatment and on-treatment. This specimen comes from a study of PD-L1 blockade in urothelial cancer. Study-level information: Atezolizumab, begun by patients around 2014, was given at 1,200 mg intravenously every 3 weeks.

The CDR3 totals 11 residues. Trimming removed 2 bases at V and 8 bases at J, with 4 bases between. Germline lookup yields CDR1 MDHEN and CDR2 SYDVKM. Study-wide findings and caveats: Pretreatment peripheral blood TCR clonality that fell below the median predicted better survival among the patients studied.

TCRdb keeps only in-frame clones here, not all; method: immunoSEQ multiplex PCR. The sample lists some 41,000 clones, about 83% seen once, with more than 12% in the top ten. The chain couples TRBV28 to TRBJ2-1, with no clear D. Material: PBMCs, obtained around atezolizumab (anti-PD-L1) treatment. The receptor was isolated from a man aged 55 to 70 with urothelial cancer. In nucleotides, the CDR3 is TGTGCCAGCAGTTTACGGGATGAGCAGTTCTTC. Protein: CASSLRDEQFF.